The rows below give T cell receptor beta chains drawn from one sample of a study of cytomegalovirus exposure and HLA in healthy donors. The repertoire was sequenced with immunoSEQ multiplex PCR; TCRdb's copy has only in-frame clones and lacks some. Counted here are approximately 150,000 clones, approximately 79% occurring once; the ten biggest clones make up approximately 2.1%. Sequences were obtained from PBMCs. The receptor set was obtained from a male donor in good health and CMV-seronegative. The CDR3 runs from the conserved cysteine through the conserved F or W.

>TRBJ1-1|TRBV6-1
CASSVSWGDTEAFF
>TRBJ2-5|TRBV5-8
CASRLDGGRETQYF
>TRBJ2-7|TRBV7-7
CASSLRQGTYEQYF
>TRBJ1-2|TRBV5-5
CASSLQLNYGYTF
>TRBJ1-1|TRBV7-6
CASSTQGGANTEAFF
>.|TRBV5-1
CASSWDRGNSYEQYF
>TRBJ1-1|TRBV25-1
CASSRQGTAEAFF
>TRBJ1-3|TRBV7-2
CASSLTGSTGNTIYF
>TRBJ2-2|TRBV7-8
CASSLVGRNTGELFF
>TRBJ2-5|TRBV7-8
CASSPRPALNHGEQYF
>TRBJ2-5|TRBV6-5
CASSYESGETQYF
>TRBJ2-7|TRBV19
CASSIDPNSYEQYF
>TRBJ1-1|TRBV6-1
CASRPRGNTEAFF
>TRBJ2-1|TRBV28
CASSSQGNEQFF
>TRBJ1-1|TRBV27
CASTPRRGRGETEAFF